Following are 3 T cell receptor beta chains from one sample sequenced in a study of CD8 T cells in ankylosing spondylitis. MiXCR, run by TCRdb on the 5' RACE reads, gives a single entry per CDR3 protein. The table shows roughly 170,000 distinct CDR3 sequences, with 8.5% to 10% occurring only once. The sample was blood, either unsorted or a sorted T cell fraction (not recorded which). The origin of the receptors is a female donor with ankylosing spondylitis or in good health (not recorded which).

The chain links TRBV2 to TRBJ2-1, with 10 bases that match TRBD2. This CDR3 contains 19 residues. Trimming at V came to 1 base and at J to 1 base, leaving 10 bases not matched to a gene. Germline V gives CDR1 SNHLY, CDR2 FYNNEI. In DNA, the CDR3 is TGTGCCAGCAGTGAAGAGCGGGAGGGCCTTAACTGGTCCTACAATGAGCAGTTCTTC. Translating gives CASSEEREGLNWSYNEQFF.

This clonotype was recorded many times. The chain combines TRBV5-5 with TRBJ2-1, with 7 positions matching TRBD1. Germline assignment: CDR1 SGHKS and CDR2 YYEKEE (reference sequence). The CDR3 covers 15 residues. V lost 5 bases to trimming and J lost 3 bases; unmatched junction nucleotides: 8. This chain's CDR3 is CASSVGTDYYNEQFF. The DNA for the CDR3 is TGTGCCAGCAGTGTTGGGACAGATTACTACAATGAGCAGTTCTTC.

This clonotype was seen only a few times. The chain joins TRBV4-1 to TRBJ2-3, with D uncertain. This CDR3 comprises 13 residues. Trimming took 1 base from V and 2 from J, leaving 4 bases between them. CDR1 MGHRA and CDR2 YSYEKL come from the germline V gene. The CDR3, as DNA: TGCGCCAGCAGCCAAGTACCCACAGATACGCAGTATTTT. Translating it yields CASSQVPTDTQYF.